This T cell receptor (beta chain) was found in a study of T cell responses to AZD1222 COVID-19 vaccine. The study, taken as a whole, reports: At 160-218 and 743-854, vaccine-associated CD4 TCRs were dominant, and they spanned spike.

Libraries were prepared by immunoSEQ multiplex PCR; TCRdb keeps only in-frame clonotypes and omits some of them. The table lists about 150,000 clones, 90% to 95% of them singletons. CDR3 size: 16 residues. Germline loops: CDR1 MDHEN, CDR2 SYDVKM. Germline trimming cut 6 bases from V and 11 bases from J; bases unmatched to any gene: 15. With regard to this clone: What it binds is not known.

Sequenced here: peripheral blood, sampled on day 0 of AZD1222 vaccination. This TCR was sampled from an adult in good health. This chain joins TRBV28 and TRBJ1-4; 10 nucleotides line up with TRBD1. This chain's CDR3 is CASSQTPGQGRGKLFF. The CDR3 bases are TGTGCCAGCAGCCAGACCCCGGGACAGGGGAGAGGGAAACTGTTTTTT.